What follows is one TCR beta chain and its context. The target antigen is unknown. cDNA libraries for TRB were generated by 5' RACE incorporating UMI labels. TCRdb reprocessed the 5' RACE reads and reports one entry per CDR3 protein, with no DNA. This table holds under 150,000 distinct CDR3 sequences. This sample was taken from a study of CXCR3-negative and CXCR3-positive naive CD8 T cells. Study context: The TRB read total, some 130 million, broke down to about 1.5 +/- 0.3 million reads per library.

The CDR3 is made up of 17 amino acids. Study-wide results and limits: For memory CD8+ cells diversity was much lower, but both naive subsets had comparably high diversity. The TRB CDR3s that CXCR3-positive naive cells carried were more hydrophobic than those of CXCR3-negative naive cells.

The TCR comes from a human donor in good health. Some clones in this sample may be carry-over from other donors' samples. This chain uses TRBV12-3 or TRBV12-4 with TRBJ2-1; the D gene TCRdb calls, TRBD2, cannot be checked with no DNA. Sequenced material: naive CXCR3+ CD8+ T cells from blood. Described subset: CD45RO-CCR7+CD27+CD95- naive CD8+ T cells expressing CXCR3 (TNR3+). CDR3 loop: CASSLSALAIAYNEQFF.